These 23 T cell receptor beta chains were sequenced from one sample in a study of cytomegalovirus exposure and HLA in healthy donors. PCR was performed using 60 Vbeta and 13 Jbeta primers. Some clones are missing from TCRdb's copy, which holds only in-frame ones; the method was immunoSEQ multiplex PCR. The sample yields over 55,000 clones, roughly 80% seen once. Sequencing used PBMCs. The receptors were sampled from a man aged 40-49 years in good health and CMV-seronegative.

V is TRBV7-2 and J is TRBJ2-2; 7 nucleotides align to TRBD2. Germline CDR1 is SGHTA and CDR2 is FQGNSA. V trimming: 0 bases; J trimming: 2 bases; junction bases outside the gene matches: 3. This CDR3 comprises 16 residues. The CDR3 is CASSLAGGVNTGELFF. The CDR3 DNA sequence: TGTGCCAGCAGCTTAGCGGGGGGGGTTAACACCGGGGAGCTGTTTTTT.

The CDR3 sequence is CASSFAETQYF. The CDR3 coding sequence is TGCGCCAGCAGCTTTGCGGAGACCCAGTACTTC. The V and J genes are TRBV5-1 and TRBJ2-5; D is unclear. The CDR3 totals 11 residues. Germline assignment: CDR1 SGHRS and CDR2 YFSETQ. The V gene lost 2 bases and the J gene lost 5 bases, with 4 bases spanning the gap.

The V gene is TRBV15, the J gene TRBJ2-1; D is uncertain. Germline loops: CDR1 LNHNV, CDR2 YYDKDF (reference sequence). V lost 5 bases and J lost 10, with 15 bases in between. The CDR3 sequence is 13 residues long. DNA for the CDR3: TGTGCCACCAGCGTCCCTCGTTCGAGCGAGCAGTTCTTC. It translates to CATSVPRSSEQFF.

On this clone itself: Other DNA sequences from this sample encode an identical CDR3 as well. V usage is TRBV6-6 and J usage is TRBJ1-6; 7 bases align to TRBD1. Germline trimming cut 0 bases from V and 7 bases from J; bases unmatched to any gene: 3. Germline V gene sequence: CDR1 MNHNY, CDR2 SVGAGI (reference sequence). There are 15 residues in the CDR3. CDR3 sequence reads: CASSYSGQNNSPLHF. The CDR3 coding sequence is TGTGCCAGCAGTTACTCGGGACAGAACAATTCACCCCTCCACTTT.

In DNA, the CDR3 is TGTGCCAGCCTATTTAACCCTGGCACCGGGGAGCTGTTTTTT. Its protein product is CASLFNPGTGELFF. This chain links TRBV6-1 with TRBJ2-2; no definite D call. Trimming left V 8 bases short and J 4 bases short, with 14 bases between. The CDR3 runs to 14 residues. In germline, CDR1 is MNHNS, CDR2 SASEGT.

V is TRBV4-2 and J is TRBJ2-1; 8 bases are a match to TRBD2. Germline V gene sequence: CDR1 LGHNA, CDR2 YNFKEQ. Unmatched junction bases numbered 7, after V lost 0 bases and J lost 9 bases. This CDR3 has 15 residues. For the CDR3, the DNA is TGTGCCAGCAGCCAAGATCGGGAGGGGAGGAGTGAGCAGTTCTTC. Protein: CASSQDREGRSEQFF.

The chain carries TRBV7-2 and TRBJ1-2, with 9 positions matching TRBD1. Unmatched junction bases numbered 9, after V lost 5 bases and J lost 11 bases. Germline loops: CDR1 SGHTA, CDR2 FQGNSA. The CDR3 covers 13 residues. The CDR3 coding sequence is TGTGCCAGCAGCCTGTCCGGGACAGGGATTTACACCTTC. Translating it yields CASSLSGTGIYTF.

The V and J genes are TRBV11-2 and TRBJ1-4; 9 nucleotides align to TRBD1. With V trimmed by 0 bases and J by 7 bases, 3 bases remained unmatched. The CDR3 is 15 amino acids. Germline V gene data show CDR1 as SGHAT and CDR2 as FQNNGV. CDR3 DNA: TGTGCCAGCAGCTTAGATCGGACAGGGGTTGAAAAACTGTTTTTT. Residues: CASSLDRTGVEKLFF. The full variable domain, with the rest looked up from reference TRBV11-2 and TRBJ1-4, is EAGVAQSPRYKIIEKRQSVAFWCNPISGHATLYWYQQILGQGPKLLIQFQNNGVVDDSQLPKDRFSAERLKGVDSTLKIQPAKLEDSAVYLCASSLDRTGVEKLFFGSGTQLSVL.

The chain uses TRBV6-1 and TRBJ1-6; 8 positions agree with TRBD1. Trimming took 4 bases from V and 7 from J; bases not matched to a gene: 6. CDR1 and CDR2 (germline): MNHNS, SASEGT. CDR3 length: 15 residues. The CDR3 region is CASSVPQGANSPLHF. DNA for the CDR3: TGTGCCAGCAGTGTCCCTCAGGGGGCGAATTCACCCCTCCACTTT.

The rearrangement links TRBV28 to TRBJ1-6, with 9 positions matching TRBD1. The CDR3 runs to 14 residues. Unmatched junction bases numbered 6, after V lost 6 bases and J lost 9 bases. The V gene's germline CDR1 is MDHEN and CDR2 SYDVKM. The CDR3 loop is CASSSGTGISPLHF. The CDR3 DNA reads TGTGCCAGCAGCAGCGGGACAGGGATTTCACCCCTCCACTTT.

CDR3 region: CASSQGQNLYGYTF. The CDR3 coding sequence is TGTGCCAGCAGCCAAGGGCAGAACCTCTATGGCTACACCTTC. The chain couples TRBV4-2 to TRBJ1-2; D ambiguous. Germline CDR1 LGHNA, CDR2 YNFKEQ. The V end was cut by 1 base, the J end by 4 bases, with 10 bases between. This CDR3 is 14 amino acids long.

There are a few counts of this clone. In nucleotides, the CDR3 is TGTGCCAGCAGCTTGTCGGGACAGGATAATTCACCCCTCCACTTT. Translating it yields CASSLSGQDNSPLHF. The chain is built from TRBV5-5 and TRBJ1-6, with 8 bases aligning to TRBD1. V was clipped by 1 base and J by 5 bases; unmatched bases: 2. This CDR3 has 15 residues. Germline V lookup: CDR1 SGHKS, CDR2 YYEKEE (reference sequence). The variable domain in full, completed from reference TRBV5-5 and TRBJ1-6, reads DAGVTQSPTHLIKTRGQQVTLRCSPISGHKSVSWYQQVLGQGPQFIFQYYEKEERGRGNFPDRFSARQFPNYSSELNVNALLLGDSALYLCASSLSGQDNSPLHFGNGTRLTVT.

V is TRBV30 and J is TRBJ1-4, with a tentative D call TRBD1 (5 bases). Germline CDR1 GTSNPN, CDR2 SVGIG (reference sequence). V was cut by 3 bases and J by 4 bases, with 12 bases left in between. The CDR3 has 14 amino acids. The chain's CDR3 is CAWSLRGDNEKLFF. As DNA, the CDR3 is TGTGCCTGGAGCCTGCGGGGGGATAATGAAAAACTGTTTTTT.

The genes are TRBV19 and TRBJ2-5; 8 bases are shared with TRBD1. The length of the CDR3 is 14 residues. The trim removed 6 bases at V and 5 bases at J, leaving 8 bases unmatched. Germline CDR1 LNHDA, CDR2 SQIVND (reference sequence). CDR3 sequence (DNA): TGTGCCAGTAGCTATCAGGGGGCAGGTGAGACCCAGTACTTC. Its translation: CASSYQGAGETQYF.

The chain carries TRBV9 and TRBJ1-1, with 7 bases that match TRBD1. Germline V CDR1 and CDR2: SGDLS, YYNGEE. Losses at the gene ends were 0 bases for V and 11 bases for J; bases not matched to a gene: 13. The CDR3 length is 15 residues. CDR3 nucleotide sequence: TGTGCCAGCAGCGTAGTTGGCAGGGGGATCGAACCCGCTTTCTTT. The encoded protein is CASSVVGRGIEPAFF.

This clone has a single count. One junction end disagrees with the germline gene, perhaps due to a read error. J is TRBJ2-2 and V is TRBV5-1, with 7 bases lining up with TRBD2. The CDR3 has 13 residues. The germline V gene encodes CDR1 SGHRS and CDR2 YFSETQ. The CDR3 region is CASSWGGNGGLFF. The CDR3 DNA reads TGCGCCAGCAGCTGGGGAGGGAACGGGGGGCTGTTTTTT.

The rearrangement joins TRBV18 to TRBJ1-1; D is uncertain. This CDR3 is built from 16 residues. Germline-derived CDR1 and CDR2 are KGHSH and LQKENI. V gave up 2 bases and J gave up 2 bases, with 15 bases separating them. In DNA, the CDR3 is TGTGCCAGCTCACCAATGGCAGGTATGAGTAACACTGAAGCTTTCTTT. Translating gives CASSPMAGMSNTEAFF. Looking up the rest from reference TRBV18 and TRBJ1-1 gives the full variable domain: NAGVMQNPRHLVRRRGQEARLRCSPMKGHSHVYWYRQLPEEGLKFMVYLQKENIIDESGMPKERFSAEFPKEGPSILRIQQVVRGDSAAYFCASSPMAGMSNTEAFFGQGTRLTVV.

This clone showed up just a few times. This chain uses TRBV4-1 with TRBJ2-1; weak D call: TRBD2 (6 bases). The CDR3 spans 17 residues. V was pared by 0 bases and J by 0 bases, with 12 bases between. CDR1 is MGHRA, CDR2 YSYEKL, per germline. The CDR3 sequence is CASSQDSWGGSYNEQFF. The DNA of the CDR3 is TGCGCCAGCAGCCAAGATTCGTGGGGAGGCTCCTACAATGAGCAGTTCTTC.

This clone has only one observation. CDR3: CASSQTSGGPFQETQYF. The CDR3 nucleotides are TGCGCCAGCAGCCAGACTAGCGGGGGACCATTTCAAGAGACCCAGTACTTC. The rearrangement uses TRBV4-1 and TRBJ2-5, with 12 bases identical to TRBD2. V shed 3 bases and J 2 bases; nucleotides not matched to a gene: 7. Looked up from germline, CDR1 is MGHRA and CDR2 is YSYEKL. This CDR3 is built from 17 residues.

This clone was seen a few times. J is TRBJ1-1 and V is TRBV10-3; D gene unclear. The CDR3 runs to 14 residues. The germline V and J ends were trimmed by 5 bases and 0 bases, with 10 bases remaining between them. Per germline, CDR1 ENHRY and CDR2 SYGVKD. CDR3 sequence (DNA): TGTGCCATCAGTCGGGCGGGGATGAACACTGAAGCTTTCTTT. It is translated as CAISRAGMNTEAFF.

This clone was detected once. This chain uses TRBV7-9 with TRBJ1-2; D not certain. V gave up 1 base and J gave up 7 bases, with 10 bases separating them. From germline, CDR1 is SEHNR and CDR2 FQNEAQ (reference sequence). CDR3 length: 13 residues. CDR3 loop: CASSLVGRVGYTF. The CDR3 nucleotides read TGTGCCAGCAGCTTAGTAGGTCGGGTTGGCTACACCTTC.

This chain uses TRBV10-3 with TRBJ1-3, with D unclear. V was trimmed by 2 bases and J by 2 bases, leaving 7 bases between them. This CDR3 spans 14 amino acids. CDR1 is ENHRY, CDR2 SYGVKD, per germline. The CDR3: CAISEEYAGNTIYF. The CDR3 DNA is TGTGCCATCAGTGAGGAGTATGCTGGAAACACCATATATTTT.

This clone occurred once. CDR3 residues: CASSPGLGGTTEAFF. CDR3 nucleotides: TGTGCCAGCAGCCCGGGATTGGGGGGGACCACTGAAGCTTTCTTT. This rearrangement joins TRBV5-6 to TRBJ1-1, with D tentatively TRBD1 (5 bases). Trimming cost V 4 bases and J 4 bases, with 17 bases left between them. Per germline, CDR1 SGHDT and CDR2 YYEEEE. This CDR3 spans 15 amino acids.